These 21 T cell receptor beta chains originate from one sample sequenced in a study of cytomegalovirus exposure and HLA in healthy donors. Amplification used 60 Vbeta primers and 13 Jbeta primers. Using immunoSEQ multiplex PCR, the repertoire was profiled, and TCRdb retains in-frame clones only, with some absent. The sample lists some 190,000 clones, around 83% seen once, with around 1.6% in the top ten. Sequencing input: PBMCs. All receptors come from a man aged 40-50 years in good health and CMV-seropositive.

The chain has TRBV28 and TRBJ2-4; D perhaps matches TRBD2 (6 bases). Germline V lookup: CDR1 MDHEN, CDR2 SYDVKM. The CDR3 runs to 14 residues. V gave up 7 bases and J gave up 0 bases, with 10 bases separating them. CDR3 sequence reads: CASNGGSAKNIQYF. The CDR3 bases are TGTGCCAGCAATGGGGGGTCAGCCAAAAACATTCAGTACTTC.

V usage is TRBV9 and J usage is TRBJ1-2, with 10 bases identical to TRBD1. After removal of 3 bases from V and 5 bases from J, the junction contained 7 bases not matched to a gene. Germline V lookup: CDR1 SGDLS, CDR2 YYNGEE. The CDR3 loop spans 15 amino acids. The CDR3 spells CASSGGGTGVYGYTF. DNA for the CDR3: TGTGCCAGCAGCGGAGGGGGGACAGGGGTATATGGCTACACCTTC.

The chain joins TRBV14 to TRBJ2-2, with TRBD2 identical over 12 bases. Germline CDR1 and CDR2: SGHDN and FVKESK. The CDR3 is made up of 16 amino acids. Losses at the gene ends were 5 bases for V and 2 bases for J; bases not matched to a gene: 3. CDR3 in amino acids: CASSASGRANTGELFF. In DNA, the CDR3 is TGTGCCAGCAGCGCTAGCGGGAGGGCCAACACCGGGGAGCTGTTTTTT.

The chain combines TRBV6-5 with TRBJ2-5; 9 nucleotides agree with TRBD2. CDR1 MNHEY and CDR2 SVGAGI come from the germline V gene. With V trimmed by 0 bases and J by 4 bases, 3 bases remained unmatched. This CDR3 is built from 15 residues. CDR3 loop: CASSYSGTSRETQYF. The DNA for the CDR3 is TGTGCCAGCAGTTACTCGGGGACTAGCAGAGAGACCCAGTACTTC.

The J gene is TRBJ2-7, the V gene TRBV7-9; TRBD2 matches 10 bases. CDR1 SEHNR and CDR2 FQNEAQ come from the germline V gene (reference sequence). V trimming: 4 bases; J trimming: 3 bases; junction bases outside the gene matches: 3. The CDR3 length is 14 residues. CDR3 DNA sequence: TGTGCCAGCAGCTCTAGCGGGGGCGGCTACGAGCAGTACTTC. Encoded protein: CASSSSGGGYEQYF.

As DNA, the CDR3 is TGCGCCAGCAGCCAAGGGGCGGCGACAGGTGCTAGCACAGATACGCAGTATTTT. Translation gives CASSQGAATGASTDTQYF. The chain recombines TRBV4-1 with TRBJ2-3; tentative D call: TRBD1 (6 bases). V was cut by 1 base and J by 0 bases, with 17 bases left in between. CDR3 length equals 18 residues. In germline, CDR1 is MGHRA, CDR2 YSYEKL.

In its sample, this clone was seen a few times. V gene TRBV15 combines with J gene TRBJ2-3; the D gene is possibly TRBD2 (6 bases). Germline CDR1 reads LNHNV; CDR2 reads YYDKDF (reference sequence). V was shortened by 2 bases and J by 4 bases, with 13 bases between the two germline ends. The CDR3 extends over 15 amino acids. The CDR3 protein is CATSRSSDASDTQYF. CDR3 sequence (DNA): TGTGCCACCAGCAGATCTAGCGATGCGTCAGATACGCAGTATTTT.

This chain uses TRBV5-5 with TRBJ1-1, with 10 bases that match TRBD1. The CDR3 is made up of 15 amino acids. The trim removed 4 bases at V and 0 bases at J, leaving 3 bases unmatched. Germline CDR1 SGHKS, CDR2 YYEKEE (reference sequence). The CDR3 region has the DNA TGTGCCAGCAGCCTGACAGGGGGCATGAACACTGAAGCTTTCTTT. Protein product: CASSLTGGMNTEAFF.

In this sample, this clone turned up a few times. The gene calls are TRBV2 and TRBJ2-3, with TRBD2 identical over 12 bases. The CDR3 contains 15 residues. J gave up 2 bases and V 6 bases, and 3 bases lay outside the gene matches. The germline V gene has CDR1 SNHLY and CDR2 FYNNEI. CDR3 amino acids: CASSGLAGITDTQYF. In nucleotides, the CDR3 is TGTGCCAGCAGCGGACTAGCGGGAATCACAGATACGCAGTATTTT.

The chain carries TRBV6-1 and TRBJ1-1, with D perhaps TRBD1 (6 bases). The germline CDR1 and CDR2 sequences are MNHNS and SASEGT. CDR3 length: 15 amino acids. The V end lost 5 bases, the J end lost 0 bases, and 13 bases lay between the germline ends. The DNA for the CDR3 is TGTGCCAGCAGTCCCCAGACAGGACTGAACACTGAAGCTTTCTTT. Protein: CASSPQTGLNTEAFF.

This clone was recorded once. J is TRBJ1-6 and V is TRBV7-2; perhaps TRBD1 as D (5 bases). Between the trimmed V and J ends, which lost 0 bases and 10 bases, there was a span of 19 bases. The CDR3 has 17 amino acids. Germline assignment: CDR1 SGHTA and CDR2 FQGNSA. DNA for the CDR3: TGTGCCAGCAGCTTAGCAATTGGGGGGGAAGTGGCCTCACCCCTCCACTTT. Protein product: CASSLAIGGEVASPLHF.

This clone has a single count. The V and J genes are TRBV29-1 and TRBJ2-5; D is perhaps TRBD1 (6 bases). CDR1 and CDR2 from the germline V gene are SQVTM and ANQGSEA. Trimming left V 4 bases short and J 1 base short, with 16 bases between. The CDR3 extends over 15 amino acids. CDR3 DNA sequence: TGCAGCGTTGGAGGGGCAGGGGCGGGCCAAGAGACCCAGTACTTC. Its protein is CSVGGAGAGQETQYF.

The gene calls are TRBV13 and TRBJ1-1; D possibly corresponds to TRBD1 (5 bases). The CDR3 loop spans 14 amino acids. The germline gives CDR1 PRHDT, CDR2 FYEKMQ (reference sequence). V was trimmed by 5 bases and J by 8 bases, leaving 18 bases between them. The CDR3 protein is CASSPRRGGAEAFF. DNA for the CDR3: TGTGCCAGCAGCCCGAGACGGGGAGGGGCGGAAGCTTTCTTT.

This clone was observed once. The chain has TRBV27 and TRBJ1-2, with D possibly TRBD1 on 6 matching bases. The CDR3 consists of 15 residues. V dropped 5 bases and J dropped 5 bases, with 18 bases sitting between them. Germline V CDR1 and CDR2: MNHEY, SMNVEV (reference sequence). The CDR3 spells CASSMNRAGGYGYTF. CDR3 nucleotides: TGTGCCAGCAGTATGAACAGGGCGGGAGGTTATGGCTACACCTTC.

A note on this clone: At one end the junction does not follow the germline gene, possibly because of a read error. The chain joins TRBV5-1 to TRBJ2-4; D possibly corresponds to TRBD2 (5 bases). Germline CDR1 reads SGHRS; CDR2 reads YFSETQ. The CDR3 covers 15 residues. The CDR3 here is CASSEGFVASNSQYF. The DNA for the CDR3 is TGCGCCAGCAGCGAAGGGTTCGTAGCGTCCAACAGTCAGTACTTC.

This clone was seen only a few times. The rearrangement joins TRBV18 to TRBJ1-1; no firm D call. This CDR3 contains 13 residues. V was cut by 3 bases and J by 1 base, with 6 bases left in between. Germline V gene data show CDR1 as KGHSH and CDR2 as LQKENI. CDR3 amino acids: CASSPRQNTEAFF. The CDR3, as DNA: TGTGCCAGCTCACCCAGACAGAACACTGAAGCTTTCTTT. Looking up the rest from reference TRBV18 and TRBJ1-1 gives the full variable domain: NAGVMQNPRHLVRRRGQEARLRCSPMKGHSHVYWYRQLPEEGLKFMVYLQKENIIDESGMPKERFSAEFPKEGPSILRIQQVVRGDSAAYFCASSPRQNTEAFFGQGTRLTVV.

Notes on this clone: The identical CDR3 is also encoded by other nucleotide sequences in the sample. This chain uses TRBV28 with TRBJ2-7; D may be TRBD2 (5 bases). The CDR3 spans 12 residues. Germline values: CDR1 MDHEN, CDR2 SYDVKM. Trimming stripped 2 bases from V and 5 bases from J, with 7 bases between. In DNA, the CDR3 is TGTGCCAGCAGTTTACCCGGGGACGAGCAGTACTTC. Its protein is CASSLPGDEQYF.

This chain connects TRBV23-1 to TRBJ1-2, with TRBD1 as a possible D gene (6 bases). TRBV23-1 is classed as an ORF, of uncertain function. The CDR3 contains 16 residues. The V end lost 7 bases, the J end lost 4 bases, and 22 bases lay between the germline ends. In DNA form, the CDR3 reads TGCGCCAGCACCTCCCCCGGTGGGGGCGGCTCCTATGGCTACACCTTC. Translation gives CASTSPGGGGSYGYTF.

The rearrangement uses TRBV7-3 and TRBJ2-2; D is perhaps TRBD2 (6 bases). Germline loops: CDR1 SGHTA, CDR2 FQGTGA. CDR3 length: 18 amino acids. The V and J ends lost 4 bases and 1 base respectively, with 19 bases between them. Here the CDR3 DNA reads TGTGCCAGCAGCTACCTAGCGACCAACCCCCTGAACACCGGGGAGCTGTTTTTT. It codes for CASSYLATNPLNTGELFF. Full variable domain (missing parts from reference TRBV7-3 and TRBJ2-2): GAGVSQTPSNKVTEKGKYVELRCDPISGHTALYWYRQSLGQGPEFLIYFQGTGAADDSGLPNDRFFAVRPEGSVSTLKIQRTERGDSAVYLCASSYLATNPLNTGELFFGEGSRLTVL.

The chain has TRBV5-6 and TRBJ1-4; no clear D. Trimming removed 7 bases at V and 2 bases at J, with 12 bases between. The CDR3 runs to 14 residues. Germline assignment: CDR1 SGHDT and CDR2 YYEEEE. CDR3 loop: CASGRRATNEKLFF. For the CDR3, the DNA is TGTGCCAGCGGGAGGCGGGCCACTAATGAAAAACTGTTTTTT.

This clone occurred a few times. This chain links TRBV7-2 with TRBJ2-2, with unresolved D. Germline V lookup: CDR1 SGHTA, CDR2 FQGNSA. This CDR3 spans 14 amino acids. Trimming stripped 6 bases from V and 7 bases from J, with 15 bases between. CDR3 sequence (DNA): TGTGCCAGCAGACGTCTCCTAGGCCACGGGGAGCTGTTTTTT. Amino acids: CASRRLLGHGELFF.